Listed below are T cell receptor beta chains from one sample, sequenced in a study of T cell repertoires in cytomegalovirus infection. From the reads, TCRdb called clonotypes with MiXCR, one entry per CDR3 protein. The table shows roughly 150,000 distinct CDR3 sequences, with roughly 15% occurring only once. Sequenced input: CD8+ T cells from PBMCs. Every receptor here comes from a human donor in good health (CMV status not recorded). Some clones in this sample may be carry-over from other donors' samples. The CDR3 runs from the conserved cysteine through the conserved F or W. The order of the fields is V gene, J gene, D gene, clone size, CDR3 length, CDR3 protein, CDR3 DNA. A D gene is named only where the DNA matches it firmly. Clone size is stated in some rows and not others, as once, few, many or a class when expanded.

>TRBV7-9|TRBJ2-4|TRBD1|.|14
CASTQDRPKNIQYF
TGTGCCAGCACCCAGGACAGGCCCAAAAACATTCAGTACTTC
>TRBV28|TRBJ2-7|.|few|13
CASSYGFSYEQYF
TGTGCCAGCAGTTATGGATTCTCCTACGAGCAGTACTTC
>TRBV6-2/TRBV6-3|TRBJ2-3|.|few|16
CAAGRTLRTDRDTQYF
TGTGCCGCCGGCCGTACGCTAAGAACCGACAGGGATACGCAGTATTTT
>TRBV7-2|TRBJ2-7|.|many|12
CASSYLAREQYF
TGTGCCAGCAGCTATCTCGCGCGGGAGCAGTACTTC
>TRBV7-6|TRBJ2-2|TRBD1|few|16
CASSSGQGARTGELFF
TGTGCCAGCAGCTCGGGACAGGGGGCTCGCACCGGGGAGCTGTTTTTT
>TRBV7-9|TRBJ1-2|TRBD1|few|13
CASSLARTGGYTF
TGTGCCAGCAGCTTAGCGCGGACAGGGGGCTACACCTTC
>TRBV20-1|TRBJ1-2|.|.|14
CSARDRERNYGYTF
TGCAGTGCTAGAGATCGGGAAAGGAACTATGGCTACACCTTC
>TRBV12-3/TRBV12-4|TRBJ2-1|TRBD2|few|13
CATLAGGYNEQFF
TGTGCCACCTTAGCGGGAGGCTACAATGAGCAGTTCTTC
>TRBV5-6|TRBJ2-4|.|many|12
CAGGLGGSIQYF
TGTGCCGGAGGCCTTGGAGGTAGCATTCAGTACTTC
>TRBV9|TRBJ2-5|TRBD2|.|14
CASSSKTSGETQYF
TGTGCCAGCAGCTCCAAGACTAGCGGGGAGACCCAGTACTTC
>TRBV7-2|TRBJ2-7|TRBD2|.|15
CASSLSAGGTYEQYF
TGTGCCAGCAGCTTATCAGCGGGAGGAACCTACGAGCAGTACTTC
>TRBV29-1|TRBJ2-3|TRBD2|.|16
CSARLAGAASTDTQYF
TGCAGCGCTAGACTAGCGGGAGCGGCGAGCACAGATACGCAGTATTTT
>TRBV11-2|TRBJ2-2|.|few|15
CASSSLPGNTGELFF
TGTGCCAGCAGCTCGCTACCCGGGAACACCGGGGAGCTGTTTTTT
>TRBV5-6|TRBJ2-1|TRBD2|.|16
CASTKIDTSGLFEQFF
TGTGCCAGCACTAAAATCGACACTAGCGGGCTGTTTGAGCAGTTCTTC
>TRBV10-1|TRBJ1-1|.|.|13
CASSDGDYTEAFF
TGCGCCAGCAGTGATGGGGACTACACTGAAGCTTTCTTT
>TRBV7-8|TRBJ2-7|TRBD1|many|14
CASSLGTGPYEQYF
TGTGCCAGCAGCCTCGGGACAGGACCCTACGAGCAGTACTTC
>TRBV27|TRBJ2-3|TRBD2|.|13
CASTGGRTDTQYF
TGTGCCAGCACGGGGGGGCGGACAGATACGCAGTATTTT
>TRBV5-1|TRBJ2-3|.|.|18
CASSLTRLELTRTDTQYF
TGCGCCAGCAGCTTGACGCGACTGGAACTTACCCGCACAGATACGCAGTATTTT
>TRBV20-1|TRBJ2-1|.|once|12
CSEGRSNNEQFF
TGCAGTGAGGGGAGGTCCAACAATGAGCAGTTCTTC
>TRBV28|TRBJ1-3|.|.|14
CASIRTESGNTIYF
TGTGCCAGCATTAGGACTGAATCTGGAAACACCATATATTTT
>TRBV15|TRBJ1-3|TRBD1|.|16
CATSVGQGPSGNTIYF
TGTGCCACCAGCGTCGGACAGGGGCCCTCTGGAAACACCATATATTTT
>TRBV11-1|TRBJ1-6|.|few|15
CASSLASQGGSPLHF
TGTGCCAGCAGCTTAGCGTCACAGGGAGGTTCACCCCTCCACTTT
>TRBV11-2|TRBJ2-7|.|.|14
CASSLSPASYEQYF
TGTGCCAGCAGCTTAAGTCCAGCTAGCTACGAGCAGTACTTC
>TRBV7-2|TRBJ2-7|.|.|13
CASSPGDSYEQYF
TGTGCCAGCAGCCCCGGGGATTCCTACGAGCAGTACTTC
>TRBV5-1|TRBJ1-1|TRBD1|.|16
CASSLYPAGGQTEAFF
TGCGCCAGCAGCTTGTATCCTGCAGGGGGCCAGACTGAAGCTTTCTTT
>TRBV6-5|TRBJ1-5|.|.|19
CASSYSVSGQGIPEQPQHF
TGTGCCAGCAGTTACTCCGTGTCCGGACAAGGCATTCCCGAGCAGCCCCAGCATTTT
>TRBV29-1|TRBJ2-3|.|.|15
CSVVFNRVDEDTQYF
TGCAGCGTTGTGTTCAACAGGGTCGATGAGGATACGCAGTATTTT
>TRBV15|TRBJ2-1|TRBD2|.|15
CATSSGGGAGDEQFF
TGTGCCACCAGCAGTGGCGGGGGGGCCGGCGATGAGCAGTTCTTC
>TRBV7-9|TRBJ1-2|TRBD1|many|15
CASSSSTGTFYGYTF
TGTGCCAGCAGCTCTTCGACAGGGACTTTTTATGGCTACACCTTC
>TRBV28|TRBJ1-2|.|.|14
CASSLSGDNYGYTF
TGTGCCAGCAGTTTATCGGGGGATAACTATGGCTACACCTTC
>TRBV7-3|TRBJ2-3|.|.|19
CASSSTPVSGRVVPDTQYF
TGTGCCAGCAGCTCCACTCCCGTCTCAGGACGGGTTGTCCCAGATACGCAGTATTTT
>TRBV7-2|TRBJ2-5|.|many|15
CASSELGELPKTQYF
TGTGCCAGCAGCGAGTTGGGGGAGCTCCCCAAGACCCAGTACTTC
>TRBV6-1|TRBJ2-1|TRBD1|.|15
CASSFPGTGVNEQFF
TGTGCCAGCAGTTTCCCCGGGACAGGGGTCAATGAGCAGTTCTTC
>TRBV10-3|TRBJ1-5|.|few|14
CAISEAAGNQPQHF
TGTGCCATCAGTGAGGCGGCAGGGAATCAGCCCCAGCATTTT
>TRBV29-1|TRBJ2-7|TRBD1|.|14
CSAMGQGSSYEQYF
TGCAGCGCTATGGGACAGGGTAGCTCCTACGAGCAGTACTTC
>TRBV12-3/TRBV12-4|TRBJ2-1|.|.|11
CASRIGNEQFF
TGTGCCAGCAGAATCGGCAATGAGCAGTTCTTC
>TRBV4-1|TRBJ2-1|.|few|15
CASSPSTGAGNEQFF
TGTGCCAGCAGCCCCTCGACGGGAGCAGGTAATGAGCAGTTCTTC
>TRBV10-3|TRBJ2-5|.|few|15
CAISEQWTAQETQYF
TGTGCCATCAGTGAGCAATGGACAGCCCAAGAGACCCAGTACTTC
>TRBV12-3/TRBV12-4|TRBJ2-7|TRBD2|many|18
CASSSESVGGARENEQYF
TGTGCCAGCAGTTCCGAAAGCGTCGGGGGGGCACGGGAAAACGAGCAGTACTTC
>TRBV7-6|TRBJ2-7|TRBD1|.|16
CASSLWQGAGLYEQYF
TGTGCCAGCAGCTTATGGCAGGGGGCGGGCCTCTACGAGCAGTACTTC
>TRBV19|TRBJ2-1|.|.|13
CASSMGSLVEQFF
TGTGCCAGTAGTATGGGTAGCTTAGTGGAGCAGTTCTTC
>TRBV7-2|TRBJ1-1|.|many|14
CASSLGVGTTEAFF
TGTGCCAGCAGCTTAGGAGTAGGGACCACTGAAGCTTTCTTT
>TRBV7-2|TRBJ2-2|TRBD1|.|14
CASSKGQGAGELFF
TGTGCCAGCAGCAAGGGACAGGGGGCCGGGGAGCTGTTTTTT
>TRBV7-3|TRBJ2-5|TRBD1|.|15
CASSSGTGRLETQYF
TGTGCCAGCAGCTCGGGGACAGGGAGATTAGAGACCCAGTACTTC